This TCR beta chain emerged from a study of T cell responses to AZD1222 COVID-19 vaccine. Findings of the study overall: The sample set comprised mostly white British donors with more females, and clonal diversity was possibly underestimated.

A few counts support this clone. The target antigen is unknown. V lost 7 bases to trimming and J lost 2 bases, with 17 bases between them. CDR1 is MNHNY, CDR2 SVGAGI, per germline (reference sequence). The CDR3 length is 15 residues. The assay was immunoSEQ multiplex PCR, and TCRdb's table has in-frame clones only and misses some. The table has over 120,000 clones, 92% seen once; the top ten hold less than 3.5%. Sequencing used peripheral blood, obtained 28 days after the second AZD1222 dose. This clonotype was obtained from an adult who received the AZD1222 COVID-19 vaccine. The genes are TRBV6-6 and TRBJ1-2; the D is unclear. This chain's CDR3 is CASNALTDWNYGYTF. The CDR3 region has the DNA TGTGCCAGCAACGCCCTCACGGATTGGAACTATGGCTACACCTTC.